The clone carrying this T cell receptor beta chain was found many times. What it binds is not known. The V gene's germline CDR1 is MGHRA and CDR2 YSYEKL. Between the trimmed V and J ends, which lost 3 bases and 5 bases, there was a span of 17 bases. The CDR3 totals 16 residues. The data were obtained in a study of T-cell reconstitution after alpha-beta-depleted transplantation in children. Study-level points and caveats: It was reported that alpha-beta T cells came from several hundred expanded graft clones (about two months after transplant). T-cell counts and diversity at one year following transplant were attributed mainly to newly produced T cells. After transplant, high TCRbeta diversity at day 60 in some patients arose from surviving recipient T cells and thymic progenitors.

Library preparation (for TCRbeta) was performed with unique molecular identifiers. One entry per CDR3 protein, called by TCRdb with MiXCR from the PCR reads. The table records hundreds of thousands of distinct CDR3 sequences, about an eighth of them present only once. This chain joins TRBV4-1 and TRBJ2-1; D might be TRBD1 (6 bases). Sequencing was performed on PBMCs, taken before TCRalphabeta/CD19-depleted stem cell transplant. This clonotype was sampled from a girl aged 2 to 9 with congenital amegakaryocytic thrombocytopenia, due to receive a stem cell transplant. This chain's CDR3 is CASSQPGTNFHNEQFF. The CDR3 nucleotides are TGCGCCAGCAGCCAGCCCGGGACAAATTTCCACAATGAGCAGTTCTTC.